This entry features one TCR beta chain sequence. Its antigen is still unknown. The protocol was immunoSEQ multiplex PCR, while the TCRdb copy is restricted to in-frame clones and leaves out a portion. The data show under 45,000 clones, about four fifths seen once. Focal radiation plus CTLA-4 blockade with ipilimumab was given to patients with chemo-refractory metastatic non-small-cell lung cancer. This specimen comes from a study of radiotherapy plus CTLA-4 blockade in lung cancer. The CDR3 totals 16 residues. The germline V and J ends were trimmed by 5 bases and 10 bases, with 21 bases remaining between them. Germline values: CDR1 SGHTA, CDR2 FQGNSA. Whole-study results and caveats: TCR clones of tumor origin grew in blood after radiotherapy plus ipilimumab. Dynamics of early blood T cell clones, together with interferon-beta, were reportedly the best predictors of response.

The sequencing here drew on peripheral blood, taken from a patient treated with radiotherapy plus ipilimumab. V gene TRBV7-2 combines with J gene TRBJ1-6; perhaps TRBD1 as D (5 bases). This sequence was found in a human donor with non-small cell lung cancer that progressed on radiotherapy plus ipilimumab. The DNA for the CDR3 is TGTGCCAGCAGCCAGAACCGGGGAGGGGTGGCCTCACCCCTCCACTTT. It yields the protein CASSQNRGGVASPLHF.